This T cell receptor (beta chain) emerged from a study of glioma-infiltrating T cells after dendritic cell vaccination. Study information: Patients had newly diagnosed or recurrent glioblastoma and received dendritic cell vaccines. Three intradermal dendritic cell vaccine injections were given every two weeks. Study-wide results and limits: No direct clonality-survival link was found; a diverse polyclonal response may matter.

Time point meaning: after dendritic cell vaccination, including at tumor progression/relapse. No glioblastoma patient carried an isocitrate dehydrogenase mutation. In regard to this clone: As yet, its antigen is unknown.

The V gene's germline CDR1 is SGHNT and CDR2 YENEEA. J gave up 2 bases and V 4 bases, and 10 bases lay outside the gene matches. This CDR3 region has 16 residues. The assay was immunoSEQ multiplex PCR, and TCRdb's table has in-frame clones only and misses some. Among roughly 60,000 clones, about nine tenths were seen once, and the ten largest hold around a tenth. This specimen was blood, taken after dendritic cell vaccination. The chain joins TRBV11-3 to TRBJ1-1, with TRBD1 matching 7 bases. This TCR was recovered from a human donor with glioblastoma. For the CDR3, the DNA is TGTGCCAGCAGCTCCGCGCTGGGACAGCGAAACACTGAAGCTTTCTTT. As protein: CASSSALGQRNTEAFF.